The clone carrying this TCR beta chain was seen once. This sample is drawn from a study of blood T cell repertoires in COVID-19. Study-wide background: Donors in the United States, Italy and Spain gave samples during acute or convalescent COVID-19.

In the authors' workflow: Amplification of reference gene primers provided the estimated nucleated cell counts. Clones were read by immunoSEQ multiplex PCR, and TCRdb kept only the in-frame ones, dropping some. The D gene and trimming were derived from the DNA, and the V and J assignments and clone size from that table. The table records roughly 50,000 clones, just over 90% of them present only once. Sequenced sample: peripheral blood. This clonotype was obtained from a man aged 65 to 85 with acute or convalescent COVID-19.

CDR3 loop: CASSLTSGGNREQFF. CDR3 nucleotide sequence: TGTGCCAGCAGCTTAACTAGCGGGGGAAACCGAGAGCAGTTCTTC. This chain connects TRBV7-2 to TRBJ2-1, with 11 nucleotides matching TRBD2. CDR1 and CDR2 from the germline V gene are SGHTA and FQGNSA. The CDR3 runs 15 residues. The trim removed 2 bases at V and 10 bases at J, leaving 7 bases unmatched.